The 10 T cell receptor beta chains presented below share a single source sample, sequenced in a study of cytomegalovirus exposure and HLA in healthy donors. Profiling relied on immunoSEQ multiplex PCR, and the TCRdb table lists in-frame clones only, not all of them. This table has 120,000 or so clones, around 86% appearing once. Sequences were obtained from PBMCs. All receptors come from a woman aged 18-30 years in good health and CMV-seronegative.

The J gene is TRBJ2-3, the V gene TRBV19, with 7 bases identical to TRBD1. This CDR3 is built from 16 residues. The J segment lost 5 bases and the V segment lost 5 bases, leaving 13 bases of the junction unmatched. The germline V gene encodes CDR1 LNHDA and CDR2 SQIVND (reference sequence). The chain's CDR3 is CASSSPGQTWQDTQYF. CDR3 DNA: TGTGCCAGTAGTTCCCCGGGACAGACTTGGCAAGATACGCAGTATTTT.

This chain connects TRBV27 to TRBJ2-3, with 7 nucleotides matching TRBD2. Germline assignment: CDR1 MNHEY and CDR2 SMNVEV (reference sequence). J was trimmed by 3 bases and V by 7 bases; bases with no gene match: 10. The CDR3 length is 15 residues. Here the CDR3 DNA reads TGTGCCAGCATCCCGGGGGAGGGCCCGACAGATACGCAGTATTTT. It translates to CASIPGEGPTDTQYF.

Here the CDR3 DNA reads TGTGCCACCAACTCGGGACTAGCAAACACAGATACGCAGTATTTT. Residues: CATNSGLANTDTQYF. The J gene is TRBJ2-3, the V gene TRBV6-6; 9 nucleotides line up with TRBD2. The V and J ends lost 10 bases and 2 bases, in that order; junction bases with no gene match: 10. The CDR3 contains 15 residues. CDR1 is MNHNY and CDR2 is SVGAGI in the germline V gene (reference sequence).

The table lists this clone with a count of one. The chain carries TRBV11-2 and TRBJ2-3; 9 bases are shared with TRBD2. Germline loops: CDR1 SGHAT, CDR2 FQNNGV. The ends lost 5 bases at V and 1 base at J; junction bases unmatched: 7. The CDR3 has 16 residues. The CDR3 bases are TGTGCCAGCAGCCCATTGCTAGCGGGGCGCACAGATACGCAGTATTTT. This translates into CASSPLLAGRTDTQYF.

The chain joins TRBV4-1 to TRBJ2-7; 9 bases are shared with TRBD2. The CDR3 consists of 14 residues. Germline trimming cut 1 base from V and 5 bases from J; bases unmatched to any gene: 3. The germline gives CDR1 MGHRA, CDR2 YSYEKL. The DNA of the CDR3 is TGCGCCAGCAGCCAAGTCTCTAGCGGGAACGAGCAGTACTTC. This sequence encodes CASSQVSSGNEQYF.

The CDR3 nucleotides are TGTGCCAGCTCACGGACACAGTACACTGAAGCTTTCTTT. Translation gives CASSRTQYTEAFF. V is TRBV18 and J is TRBJ1-1, with D perhaps matching TRBD1 (5 bases). Germline lookup yields CDR1 KGHSH and CDR2 LQKENI. The CDR3 has 13 amino acids. Trimming took 4 bases from V and 3 from J, leaving 9 bases between them.

The chain is built from TRBV7-9 and TRBJ2-1; 10 bases line up with TRBD2. This CDR3 spans 15 amino acids. Germline V gene data show CDR1 as SEHNR and CDR2 as FQNEAQ (reference sequence). J was trimmed by 5 bases and V by 4 bases; bases with no gene match: 5. CDR3 region: CASSSQREGNNEQFF. CDR3 coding DNA: TGTGCCAGCAGCTCGCAGCGGGAGGGTAACAATGAGCAGTTCTTC.

This rearrangement joins TRBV11-2 to TRBJ1-3, with 7 bases fitting TRBD1. J lost 4 bases, V lost 0 bases, and 9 bases had no gene match. Per the germline V gene, CDR1 is SGHAT and CDR2 is FQNNGV. CDR3 size: 17 residues. In nucleotides, the CDR3 is TGTGCCAGCAGCTTAGATCGGAGGACAGGCGACGGAAACACCATATATTTT. This sequence encodes CASSLDRRTGDGNTIYF.

The V gene is TRBV18, the J gene TRBJ2-2; a weak D match, TRBD1 (5 bases). Trimming took off 4 bases at V and 6 bases at J, with 12 bases between the two ends. CDR1 and CDR2 from the germline V gene are KGHSH and LQKENI. The CDR3 totals 14 residues. CDR3 in DNA: TGTGCCAGCTCACTACCGGACAAAGCCGGGGAGCTGTTTTTT. It yields the protein CASSLPDKAGELFF.

This clone came up once. The V and J genes are TRBV29-1 and TRBJ2-5, with 8 bases matching TRBD1. The CDR3 is 14 residues long. Per germline, CDR1 SQVTM and CDR2 ANQGSEA. V shed 8 bases, J shed 4 bases, and the junction held 12 bases outside the gene matches. The CDR3 here is CSSTGGVRGETQYF. The CDR3 bases are TGCAGCTCCACAGGGGGAGTAAGGGGAGAGACCCAGTACTTC.